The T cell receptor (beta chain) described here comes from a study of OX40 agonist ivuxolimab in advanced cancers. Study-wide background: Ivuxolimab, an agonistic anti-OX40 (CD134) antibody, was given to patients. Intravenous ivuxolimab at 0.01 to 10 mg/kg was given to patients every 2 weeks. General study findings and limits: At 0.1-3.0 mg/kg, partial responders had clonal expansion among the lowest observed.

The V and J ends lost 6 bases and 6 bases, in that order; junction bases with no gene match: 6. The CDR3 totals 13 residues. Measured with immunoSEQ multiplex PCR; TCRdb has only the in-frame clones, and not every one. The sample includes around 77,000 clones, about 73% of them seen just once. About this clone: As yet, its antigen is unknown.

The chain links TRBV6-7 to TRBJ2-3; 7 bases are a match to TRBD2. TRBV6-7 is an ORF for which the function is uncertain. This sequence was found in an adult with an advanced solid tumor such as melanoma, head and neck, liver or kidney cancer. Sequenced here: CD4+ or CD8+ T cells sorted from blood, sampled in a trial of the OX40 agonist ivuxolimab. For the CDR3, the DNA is TGTGCCAGCAGGGCGGGGGTGTGCGATACGCAGTATTTT. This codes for CASRAGVCDTQYF.